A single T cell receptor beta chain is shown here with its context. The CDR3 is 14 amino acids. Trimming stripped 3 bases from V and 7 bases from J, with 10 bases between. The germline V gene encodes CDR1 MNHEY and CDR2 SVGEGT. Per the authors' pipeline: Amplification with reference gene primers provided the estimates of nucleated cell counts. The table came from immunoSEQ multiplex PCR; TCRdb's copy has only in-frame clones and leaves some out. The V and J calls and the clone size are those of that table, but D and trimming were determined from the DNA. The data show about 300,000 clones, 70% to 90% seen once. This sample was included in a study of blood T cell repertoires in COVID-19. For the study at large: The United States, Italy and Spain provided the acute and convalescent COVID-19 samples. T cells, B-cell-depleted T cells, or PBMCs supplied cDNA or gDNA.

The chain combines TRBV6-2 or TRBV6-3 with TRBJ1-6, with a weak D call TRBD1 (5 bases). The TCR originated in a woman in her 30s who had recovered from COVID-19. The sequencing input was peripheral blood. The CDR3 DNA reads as TGTGCCAGCAGTTATGGGGGGTCCAATTCACCCCTCCACTTT. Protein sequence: CASSYGGSNSPLHF.